The clone carrying this TCR beta chain was observed many times. This specimen belongs to a study of human T cells and chemical hapten exposure. V gave up 3 bases and J gave up 6 bases; unmatched junction bases: 7. The CDR3 has 15 amino acids. CDR1 is SGHKS and CDR2 is YYEKEE in the germline V gene (reference sequence). TCRdb independently ran MiXCR on the RACE reads; one entry per CDR3 protein. This table has roughly 380,000 distinct CDR3 sequences, approximately 5% appearing once. Documented time point: pre-sensitization, week 0. Treatment denoted: therapeutic diphenylcyclopropenone sensitization with weekly scalp DPC.

The sequenced sample was whole blood, obtained in connection with sensitization to the hapten diphenylcyclopropenone (DPC). V and J are TRBV5-5 and TRBJ2-1; 9 bases are shared with TRBD2. This clonotype was sampled from a woman aged 50 to 60 with alopecia areata. Some clones in this sample may be carry-over from other donors' samples. The CDR3 coding sequence is TGTGCCAGCAGCTCTCTAGCGGGACCGTCCAATGAGCAGTTCTTC. Translated, it gives CASSSLAGPSNEQFF.